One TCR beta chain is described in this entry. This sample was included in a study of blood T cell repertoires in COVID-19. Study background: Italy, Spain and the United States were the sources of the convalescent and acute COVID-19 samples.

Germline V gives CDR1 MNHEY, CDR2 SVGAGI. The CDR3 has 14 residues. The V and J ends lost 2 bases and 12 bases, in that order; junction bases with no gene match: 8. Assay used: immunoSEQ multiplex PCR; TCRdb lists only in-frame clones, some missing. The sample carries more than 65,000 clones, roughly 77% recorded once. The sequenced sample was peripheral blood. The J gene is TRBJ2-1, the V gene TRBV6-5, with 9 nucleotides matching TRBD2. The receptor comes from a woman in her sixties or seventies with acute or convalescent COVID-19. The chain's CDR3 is CASSYGGGAHGQFF. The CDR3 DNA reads TGTGCCAGCAGTTACGGCGGGGGGGCTCACGGGCAGTTCTTC.